This T cell receptor beta chain stems from a study of cytomegalovirus exposure and HLA in healthy donors. Across the whole study: An early release of data contained approximately 80 million unique TCRs, which came from HLA-typed donors.

These donors counted as nominally healthy when sampled, but unrecorded immune exposures were likely. V was cut by 4 bases and J by 9 bases, with 19 bases left in between. This CDR3 comprises 15 residues. From germline, CDR1 is SGHVS and CDR2 FNYEAQ. Study-wide results and caveats: Researchers counted some 150 TCR beta chains as cytomegalovirus-associated. A link between a missense DCLRE1C variant and TCR beta V- and J-gene trimming emerged from a later analysis.

13 Jbeta primers and 60 Vbeta primers were used for the PCR. The assay was immunoSEQ multiplex PCR, and TCRdb's table has in-frame clones only and misses some. The sample lists some 120,000 clones; roughly 80% were seen once. As regards this clone: Its specificity is not known.

The receptor's source is a female donor in good health and CMV-seronegative. Specimen: PBMCs. This rearrangement joins TRBV7-6 to TRBJ2-1; D may be TRBD2 (7 bases). Here the CDR3 reads CASSSAGARFGEQFF. The DNA of the CDR3 is TGTGCCAGCAGCTCCGCGGGGGCCCGGTTTGGTGAGCAGTTCTTC.